The rows below give T cell receptor beta chains drawn from one sample of a study of CD8+ T cells in alopecia areata. The method was immunoSEQ multiplex PCR; TCRdb's version includes in-frame clones alone and lacks a portion of them. The table lists a few hundred thousand clones, 60% of them singletons. Sequenced here: CD4+ T cells sorted from blood, sampled at week 52, from a patient treated with tofacitinib. The receptors shown here come from a human donor with alopecia areata. Both conserved end residues are part of each CDR3. D genes are given only for firm matches. Not every row has a clone size; where given, it reads once, few, many or a size class.

V	D	length	size	J	DNA	CDR3
TRBV18	.	12	.	TRBJ1-1	TGTGCCAGCTCACCAATTCTTGAGTCAACTTTCTTT	CASSPILESTFF
TRBV4-1	.	17	few	TRBJ2-7	TGCGCCAGCAGCCCCGAAGTAGGGACACACATCTTGAACGAGCAGTACTTC	CASSPEVGTHILNEQYF
TRBV2	.	13	few	TRBJ2-2	TGTGCCAGCAGTGAGGTGACAGACGGGGAGCTGTTTTTT	CASSEVTDGELFF
TRBV9	TRBD1	16	.	TRBJ2-3	TGTGCCAGCAGCGTAGTCGGACAGGGGGGAACAGATACGCAGTATTTT	CASSVVGQGGTDTQYF
TRBV15	.	14	.	TRBJ2-1	TGTGCCACCTCCCGGGGCCTAAACCTCAATGAGCAGTTCTTC	CATSRGLNLNEQFF
TRBV5-6	TRBD2	15	.	TRBJ2-5	TGTGCCAGCAGCTTGGGGCTAGCGGGCCAAGAGACCCAGTACTTC	CASSLGLAGQETQYF
TRBV5-6	.	14	few	TRBJ1-5	TGTGCCAGCAGCTTATCACAGGTAAATCAGCCCCAGCATTTT	CASSLSQVNQPQHF
TRBV6-4	.	17	.	TRBJ1-5	TGTGCCAGCAGTAACGGACATCGGGTATATAGCAATCAGCCCCAGCATTTT	CASSNGHRVYSNQPQHF
TRBV6-5	TRBD2	12	few	TRBJ2-5	TGTGCCAGCAGCACGCGGGGGGAGACCCAGTACTTC	CASSTRGETQYF
TRBV6-6	TRBD1	14	.	TRBJ2-7	TGTGCCAGCAGTCCTGAGGGGACAGCCTACGAGCAGTACTTC	CASSPEGTAYEQYF
TRBV12-5	.	16	.	TRBJ2-3	TGTGCTAGTGGTTCGCCCCCGGGATACCGGACAGATACGCAGTATTTT	CASGSPPGYRTDTQYF
TRBV4-3	.	15	.	TRBJ2-5	TGCGCCAGCAGCCAAGAGTGGGACCTCCAAGAGACCCAGTACTTC	CASSQEWDLQETQYF
TRBV7-2	.	13	few	TRBJ2-7	TGTGCCAGCAGCTTATTCAGGGGCTACGAGCAGTACTTC	CASSLFRGYEQYF
TRBV6-5	TRBD1	12	few	TRBJ1-1	TGTGCCAGCAGGTTCGGACAGGTGCAAGCTTTCTTT	CASRFGQVQAFF
TRBV5-1	.	14	.	TRBJ1-1	TGCGCCAGCAGCTTGGAGACGGTGAACACTGAAGCTTTCTTT	CASSLETVNTEAFF
TRBV18	TRBD1	15	.	TRBJ1-6	TGTGCCAGCTCACCTTGGACAGGGGAAGATTCACCCCTCCACTTT	CASSPWTGEDSPLHF
TRBV27	.	17	.	TRBJ2-7	TGTGCCAGCAGTTCTGCACCCCCGGACAGTGTTACCTACGAGCAGTACTTC	CASSSAPPDSVTYEQYF
TRBV7-9	.	13	.	TRBJ2-5	TGTGCCAGCAGCCCGGACCCCCAAGAGACCCAGTACTTC	CASSPDPQETQYF
TRBV30	.	13	few	TRBJ2-1	TGTGCCTGGGGGACTTTGCGGGGAAATGAGCAGTTCTTC	CAWGTLRGNEQFF
TRBV13	.	12	few	TRBJ2-7	TGTGCCAGCAGCTTGGACTACGACGAGCAGTACTTC	CASSLDYDEQYF
TRBV11-2	.	13	.	TRBJ2-1	TGTGCCAGCAGCTTAATCCGCTTCGAAGAGCAGTTCTTC	CASSLIRFEEQFF
TRBV5-1	TRBD1	15	.	TRBJ1-1	TGCGCCAGCAGCTTGCGGGCCGGGACAGGGGCTGAAGCTTTCTTT	CASSLRAGTGAEAFF
TRBV7-9	.	16	.	TRBJ2-6	TGTGCCAGCAGCTTAGTTCAGGTCTCTGGGGCCAACGTCCTGACTTTC	CASSLVQVSGANVLTF
TRBV5-1	TRBD2	14	.	TRBJ2-3	TGCGCCAGCAGCCCCGGGGAGGGAGCAGATACGCAGTATTTT	CASSPGEGADTQYF
TRBV20-1	.	11	.	TRBJ2-5	TGCAGTGCTCACAGGAAAGAGACCCAGTACTTC	CSAHRKETQYF
TRBV6-6	TRBD2	16	.	TRBJ2-7	TGTGCCAGCAGTTTCAAAGGGAGCGGGGGCCTTTACGAGCAGTACTTC	CASSFKGSGGLYEQYF
TRBV29-1	.	15	.	TRBJ1-5	TGCAGCGTTGTGGTCGGGCGCCAGCGCAATCAGCCCCAGCATTTT	CSVVVGRQRNQPQHF
TRBV27	.	15	.	TRBJ1-3	TGTGCCAGCAGTTTACAGGGACTCTCTGGAAACACCATATATTTT	CASSLQGLSGNTIYF
TRBV18	.	15	.	TRBJ1-1	TGTGCCAGCTCACTCGTCCCAGATGTCAACACTGAAGCTTTCTTT	CASSLVPDVNTEAFF
TRBV15	.	13	.	TRBJ2-3	TGTGCCACCAGCAGAGATTTGGGGGGTACGCAGTATTTT	CATSRDLGGTQYF
TRBV5-6	TRBD2	16	.	TRBJ2-1	TGTGCCAGCAGCCAATGGGGACTAGCGGGCTACAATGAGCAGTTCTTC	CASSQWGLAGYNEQFF
TRBV6-6	TRBD1	13	.	TRBJ1-2	TGTGCCAGCAGCTCGACAGGGGGTGATGGCTACACCTTC	CASSSTGGDGYTF
TRBV5-4	TRBD1	15	once	TRBJ2-7	TGTGCCAGCAGCCTAGGACAGGCGACCATTTACGAGCAGTACTTC	CASSLGQATIYEQYF
TRBV30	.	12	.	TRBJ1-2	TGTGCCTGGAGCTCACTAAACTATGGCTACACCTTC	CAWSSLNYGYTF
TRBV5-6	.	13	.	TRBJ1-6	TGTGCCAGCACGAATACCTATAATTCACCCCTCCACTTT	CASTNTYNSPLHF
TRBV25-1	TRBD1	15	.	TRBJ1-2	TGTGCCAGCAGTGAATACCCAGGGGGTACGGATGGCTACACCTTC	CASSEYPGGTDGYTF
TRBV18	TRBD2	15	few	TRBJ2-7	TGTGCCAGCTCACGTGAACTAGCGTCATCCTACGAGCAGTACTTC	CASSRELASSYEQYF